The 19 T cell receptor beta chains below all came from one sample that was sequenced in a study of long-term antiretroviral therapy in people with HIV. The immunoSEQ assay was v3.0, run at survey level. Repertoires were generated with immunoSEQ multiplex PCR, while TCRdb's copy carries only in-frame clones and drops some. The sample contains 32,000 or so clones, approximately 80% of which appear only once. The sample was unsorted PBMCs, taken 2 years after starting antiretroviral therapy. Receptors originate from a woman aged 45-59 years with HIV.

The chain is built from TRBV10-1 and TRBJ1-6; D perhaps matches TRBD1 (6 bases). Germline V gives CDR1 WNHNN, CDR2 SYGVQD (reference sequence). The CDR3 totals 19 residues. Trimming took off 1 base at V and 0 bases at J, with 16 bases between the two ends. CDR3 bases: TGCGCCAGCAGTGAGTATCTTCGAGGACAGAGCTCCTATAATTCACCCCTCCACTTT. This encodes CASSEYLRGQSSYNSPLHF.

CDR3 region: CASSNSGGDTDTQYF. The CDR3 DNA follows: TGTGCCAGCAGCAATAGCGGGGGGGACACAGATACGCAGTATTTT. The rearrangement uses TRBV7-3 and TRBJ2-3; the match to TRBD2 covers 11 bases. The V segment lost 5 bases and the J segment 2 bases; nucleotides outside the gene matches: 3. CDR1 SGHTA and CDR2 FQGTGA come from the germline V gene. This CDR3 region has 15 residues.

The chain employs TRBV7-2 and TRBJ1-1; 12 bases are a match to TRBD1. V lost 7 bases to trimming and J lost 0 bases; unmatched junction nucleotides: 6. The V gene's germline CDR1 is SGHTA and CDR2 FQGNSA. This CDR3 has 16 residues. The CDR3 loop is CASTGTGGRVNTEAFF. For the CDR3, the DNA is TGTGCCAGCACCGGGACAGGGGGCCGGGTGAACACTGAAGCTTTCTTT.

The genes are TRBV6-5 and TRBJ1-4, with D possibly matching TRBD1 (5 bases). Germline V gives CDR1 MNHEY, CDR2 SVGAGI. The CDR3 length is 14 residues. With 6 bases removed from V and 5 bases from J, the gap between germline ends came to 13 bases. The CDR3 spells CASSQGRMNEKLFF. Written as DNA, the CDR3 is TGTGCCAGCAGCCAGGGACGGATGAATGAAAAACTGTTTTTT.

There are a few counts of this clone. The genes are TRBV6-5 and TRBJ1-4; 9 nucleotides match TRBD1. The V and J ends lost 5 bases and 7 bases, in that order; junction bases with no gene match: 5. The CDR3 is 14 amino acids. Germline assignment: CDR1 MNHEY and CDR2 SVGAGI. Here the CDR3 DNA reads TGTGCCAGCAGTCGGACAGGGGCGGGTGAAAAACTGTTTTTT. It is translated as CASSRTGAGEKLFF.

The genes are TRBV5-5 and TRBJ1-5, with a tentative D call TRBD1 (6 bases). Trimming cost V 2 bases and J 5 bases, with 8 bases left between them. The length of the CDR3 is 13 residues. In germline, CDR1 is SGHKS, CDR2 YYEKEE (reference sequence). CDR3 DNA sequence: TGTGCCAGCAGCTTACAGGGAGATCAGCCCCAGCATTTT. Protein sequence: CASSLQGDQPQHF.

This clone was seen more than once but under ten times. This chain links TRBV15 with TRBJ2-7; possibly TRBD1 for D (5 bases). V gave up 3 bases and J gave up 6 bases, with 15 bases separating them. The CDR3 is 14 amino acids. Germline CDR1 LNHNV, CDR2 YYDKDF (reference sequence). The CDR3 bases are TGTGCCACCAGCAGCCACGGGCAGGGTGGCGAGCAGTACGTC. This gives the protein CATSSHGQGGEQYV.

DNA for the CDR3: TGTGCCAGCAGCCCTCGGGGGCGGGGCAGCACAGATACGCAGTATTTT. It codes for CASSPRGRGSTDTQYF. The chain carries TRBV2 and TRBJ2-3; D could derive from TRBD1 or TRBD2 (6 bases each). This CDR3 is 16 amino acids long. V was clipped by 6 bases and J by 0 bases, with 16 bases between them. Germline loops: CDR1 SNHLY, CDR2 FYNNEI. The whole variable domain, filled in from reference TRBV2 and TRBJ2-3, reads EPEVTQTPSHQVTQMGQEVILRCVPISNHLYFYWYRQILGQKVEFLVSFYNNEISEKSEIFDDQFSVERPDGSNFTLKIRSTKLEDSAMYFCASSPRGRGSTDTQYFGPGTRLTVL.

The gene calls are TRBV11-2 and TRBJ1-1; 8 nucleotides match TRBD1. With 7 bases clipped from V and 0 bases from J, the junction kept 10 bases outside the gene matches. This CDR3 is built from 16 residues. CDR1 is SGHAT and CDR2 is FQNNGV in the germline V gene. Here the CDR3 reads CASTANRGDMNTEAFF. The CDR3 DNA reads as TGTGCCAGCACAGCGAACAGGGGGGACATGAACACTGAAGCTTTCTTT.

V and J are TRBV9 and TRBJ1-1, with 10 bases aligning to TRBD1. The CDR3 has 15 amino acids. Germline loops: CDR1 SGDLS, CDR2 YYNGEE. With 4 bases clipped from V and 7 bases from J, the junction kept 10 bases outside the gene matches. Here the CDR3 reads CASSPVTGGAGEAFF. The DNA of the CDR3 is TGTGCCAGCAGCCCGGTGACAGGGGGCGCGGGTGAAGCTTTCTTT.

V is TRBV30 and J is TRBJ1-2; a weak D match, TRBD1 (6 bases). Germline V gene data show CDR1 as GTSNPN and CDR2 as SVGIG (reference sequence). Trimming took 0 bases from V and 2 from J, leaving 7 bases between them. This CDR3 region has 13 residues. The CDR3 region is CAWSVTGNYGYTF. The CDR3 coding sequence is TGTGCCTGGAGTGTTACAGGGAACTATGGCTACACCTTC.

This clone came up once. This chain uses TRBV10-3 with TRBJ2-1, with D unclear. Germline CDR1 reads ENHRY; CDR2 reads SYGVKD. The length of the CDR3 is 12 residues. Trimming removed 3 bases from V and 5 bases from J, with 5 bases in between. The CDR3 sequence is CAISDLNNEQFF. CDR3 sequence (DNA): TGTGCCATCAGTGACCTAAACAATGAGCAGTTCTTC.

The chain carries TRBV28 and TRBJ1-3; TRBD1 might be the D (6 bases). V was pared by 1 base and J by 0 bases, with 13 bases between. Germline V gives CDR1 MDHEN, CDR2 SYDVKM. The CDR3 spans 17 residues. CDR3 region: CASSLSDRFSSGNTIYF. The CDR3 region has the DNA TGTGCCAGCAGTTTATCGGACAGATTCTCCTCTGGAAACACCATATATTTT.

The chain's CDR3 is CASSAGQGAGTGELFF. The CDR3 DNA sequence: TGTGCCAGTAGCGCGGGACAAGGCGCGGGGACCGGGGAGCTGTTTTTT. The rearrangement links TRBV19 to TRBJ2-2, with D perhaps assigned TRBD1 or TRBD2 (6 bases each). CDR1 and CDR2 from the germline V gene are LNHDA and SQIVND (reference sequence). Trimming took off 6 bases at V and 5 bases at J, with 19 bases between the two ends. This CDR3 has 16 amino acids. Using reference TRBV19 and TRBJ2-2 for the parts outside the CDR3, the full variable domain is DGGITQSPKYLFRKEGQNVTLSCEQNLNHDAMYWYRQDPGQGLRLIYYSQIVNDFQKGDIAEGYSVSREKKESFPLTVTSAQKNPTAFYLCASSAGQGAGTGELFFGEGSRLTVL.

The gene calls are TRBV30 and TRBJ2-3; 8 bases are shared with TRBD2. Germline values: CDR1 GTSNPN, CDR2 SVGIG (reference sequence). V lost 3 bases and J lost 10; bases outside the gene matches: 9. The CDR3 spans 13 residues. The CDR3, as DNA: TGTGCCTGGAGAACATCGGGGGGGCTGTCGCAGTATTTT. Translated: CAWRTSGGLSQYF.

The V call is TRBV7-7, the J call TRBJ2-3, with a tentative D call TRBD2 (5 bases). Germline V gene sequence: CDR1 SSHAT, CDR2 FNYEAQ (reference sequence). The CDR3 spans 15 residues. Between the trimmed V and J ends, which lost 0 bases and 4 bases, there was a span of 11 bases. The CDR3 region has the DNA TGTGCCAGCAGCTTAGCCGCGTCCGGGGCAGATACGCAGTATTTT. As protein: CASSLAASGADTQYF. The entire variable domain, with the rest obtained from reference TRBV7-7 and TRBJ2-3, is as follows: GAGVSQSPRYKVTKRGQDVTLRCDPISSHATLYWYQQALGQGPEFLTYFNYEAQPDKSGLPSDRFSAERPEGSISTLTIQRTEQRDSAMYRCASSLAASGADTQYFGPGTRLTVL.

V usage is TRBV28 and J usage is TRBJ1-4; the match to TRBD1 covers 7 bases. In germline, CDR1 is MDHEN, CDR2 SYDVKM. CDR3 length: 15 residues. Unmatched junction bases numbered 11, after V lost 5 bases and J lost 8 bases. The CDR3 protein is CASSLRGQGREKLFF. CDR3 DNA sequence: TGTGCCAGCAGTCTTAGGGGGCAGGGCAGGGAAAAACTGTTTTTT.

The genes are TRBV7-9 and TRBJ1-4; 7 bases align to TRBD1. J gave up 6 bases and V 5 bases, and 3 bases lay outside the gene matches. This CDR3 spans 13 amino acids. Per the germline V gene, CDR1 is SEHNR and CDR2 is FQNEAQ (reference sequence). CDR3 sequence reads: CASSHGQDEKLFF. DNA for the CDR3: TGTGCCAGCAGCCACGGACAGGATGAAAAACTGTTTTTT.

V gene TRBV5-4 combines with J gene TRBJ1-2, with D maybe TRBD1 (5 bases). Per germline, CDR1 SGHNT and CDR2 YYREEE (reference sequence). The CDR3 is 13 residues long. V shed 0 bases and J shed 8 bases, with 11 bases lying between them. This CDR3 is CASSLDRLSGYTF. CDR3 DNA sequence: TGTGCCAGCAGCTTGGACAGGTTGAGCGGCTACACCTTC.